Listed below are T cell receptor beta chains from one sample, sequenced in a study of blood T cell repertoires in COVID-19. Assay used: immunoSEQ multiplex PCR; TCRdb lists only in-frame clones, some missing. In the table there are about 200,000 clones, 85% of which are singletons. Sequencing was performed on peripheral blood. Receptor source: a man in his fifties or sixties with COVID-19, enrolled during active disease. CDR3s include the opening cysteine and the closing phenylalanine or tryptophan. A D gene is named only where the DNA matches it firmly.

d_call | j_call | v_call | cdr3_aa
. | TRBJ1-6 | TRBV5-6 | CASSYQDSDYNSPLHF
TRBD2 | TRBJ2-1 | TRBV4-2 | CASSQGAGGPFNEQFF
. | TRBJ1-1 | TRBV6-2/TRBV6-3 | CASSPPQANTEAFF
. | TRBJ1-1 | TRBV5-6 | CAGLTREVDTEAFF
TRBD1 | TRBJ1-5 | TRBV28 | CASSIRDRVQPQHF
. | TRBJ1-5 | TRBV3-1/TRBV3-2 | CASSQDLRGSNQPQHF
TRBD1 | TRBJ2-1 | TRBV30 | CAFEQGTTYNEQFF
. | TRBJ2-5 | TRBV10-1 | CASSDSGAETQYF
TRBD1 | TRBJ2-2 | TRBV10-3 | CAISVGQASDGELFF
TRBD1 | TRBJ1-1 | TRBV7-9 | CASSLGTGTGLTEAFF
. | TRBJ2-7 | TRBV10-3 | CAISDRNRVVNEQYF
. | TRBJ1-5 | TRBV7-2 | CASSLAVGENQPQHF
. | TRBJ2-5 | TRBV7-6 | CASSLFLQETQYF
. | TRBJ1-2 | TRBV18 | CASSPTGGGYTF
. | TRBJ1-1 | TRBV30 | CAWSFDRGSEAFF
. | TRBJ1-1 | TRBV19 | CASSIGQLEAFF
. | TRBJ1-1 | TRBV6-5 | CASSPSGHSKAFF
. | TRBJ1-2 | TRBV7-2 | CASSPQGGGARYGYTF
TRBD2 | TRBJ2-7 | TRBV6-2/TRBV6-3 | CASSISGRARESWLQYF
TRBD1 | TRBJ1-2 | TRBV10-2 | CASTGDRAGGYTF
TRBD2 | TRBJ2-3 | TRBV7-7 | CASSQLAGGTDTQYF
TRBD1 | TRBJ1-4 | TRBV19 | CASSPSGQSNEKLFF
TRBD1 | TRBJ1-2 | TRBV3-1/TRBV3-2 | CASSHNRGIIDYGYTF
. | TRBJ1-2 | TRBV28 | CASSKDILGYGYTF
TRBD1 | TRBJ1-2 | TRBV6-1 | CASSDDRGYGYTF
. | TRBJ2-4 | TRBV12-3/TRBV12-4 | CASSLEGGATQYF
TRBD2 | TRBJ2-7 | TRBV15 | CATSRPRLAGAGEQYF
TRBD1 | TRBJ1-5 | TRBV10-3 | CAISEGGQGYQPQHF
. | TRBJ1-6 | TRBV27 | CASSRSYNSPLHF
TRBD1 | TRBJ1-2 | TRBV10-3 | CAISKPLGQGDYGYTF
TRBD1 | TRBJ1-5 | TRBV28 | CASKILEGANQPQHF
. | TRBJ1-5 | TRBV19 | CASTSPYRGNQPQHF
TRBD2 | TRBJ2-1 | TRBV27 | CASRSAGGSYNEQFF
TRBD1 | TRBJ1-1 | TRBV5-1 | CASSPRTGNTEAFF
TRBD1 | TRBJ1-2 | TRBV7-9 | CASSLAFVGQGRDGYTF
TRBD1 | TRBJ2-2 | TRBV9 | CASRRRQGTGELFF
. | TRBJ1-3 | TRBV14 | CASSQERGNIGSGNTIYF
. | TRBJ2-7 | TRBV12-3/TRBV12-4 | CASRPTQLYEQYF
. | TRBJ2-4 | TRBV30 | CAWRKGGQGRNIQYF
TRBD2 | TRBJ2-1 | TRBV5-1 | CASALSGRVFDEQFF
. | TRBJ1-5 | TRBV12-5 | CASGSPPNGITQHF
. | TRBJ1-6 | TRBV5-4 | CASSLGHENSPLHF
TRBD1 | TRBJ1-1 | TRBV5-8 | CASSYGQGWDTEAFF
. | TRBJ2-2 | TRBV3-1/TRBV3-2 | CASSHRSYTGELFF
. | TRBJ1-5 | TRBV6-5 | CASRSDRYQPQHF
TRBD1 | TRBJ1-1 | TRBV2 | CASSARGDTEAFF
TRBD2 | TRBJ2-7 | TRBV9 | CASSVGLAEDTYEQYF
. | TRBJ1-3 | TRBV3-1/TRBV3-2 | CASSHWGRLDGNTIYF
TRBD2 | TRBJ2-7 | TRBV6-5 | CASSRDYFYEQYF
TRBD1 | TRBJ1-1 | TRBV7-2 | CASSLLTGASTEAFF
. | TRBJ1-2 | TRBV10-1 | CASSESTGRYGYTF
. | TRBJ2-5 | TRBV5-1 | CASSPILSGIQETQYF
. | TRBJ1-6 | TRBV27 | CASSFHREPGSYNSPLHF
. | TRBJ2-2 | TRBV28 | CASSLPLVEVTGELFF
TRBD1 | TRBJ1-6 | TRBV9 | CASSVLQGANSPLHF
TRBD1 | TRBJ2-3 | TRBV5-1 | CASSLDGQGVADTQYF
. | TRBJ2-7 | TRBV29-1 | CSVEEEGAFSYEQYF
. | TRBJ1-1 | TRBV5-1 | CASSLEGGPEAFF